The 11 T cell receptor beta chains presented below share a single source sample, sequenced in a study of T cell therapy after organ transplantation. Sample time point: 20-29 weeks after completion of therapy. The antigens for these receptors are not known. The assay was immunoSEQ multiplex PCR, and TCRdb's table has in-frame clones only and misses some. This table has around 19,000 clones, 84% appearing once. Sequencing used CD8+ T cells from blood, obtained after autologous CMV-specific T cell therapy. These receptors originate from a human patient who had received a solid organ transplant and had CMV disease. Some T cells may be supplied by the graft donor.

The gene calls are TRBV5-1 and TRBJ2-1, with TRBD2 matching over 7 bases. The V gene end was trimmed by 0 bases and the J gene end by 2 bases; junction bases not matched to a gene: 5. The CDR3 extends over 16 amino acids. The germline V gene encodes CDR1 SGHRS and CDR2 YFSETQ. The DNA of the CDR3 is TGCGCCAGCAGCTTGGAGGGTCTAGCGGCCTACAATGAGCAGTTCTTC. As protein: CASSLEGLAAYNEQFF.

The V call is TRBV4-2, the J call TRBJ1-2; D is undetermined. The V gene lost 0 bases and the J gene lost 2 bases, with 16 bases spanning the gap. Germline values: CDR1 LGHNA, CDR2 YNFKEQ. CDR3 length: 17 amino acids. The CDR3 protein is CASSQDRSPILNYGYTF. CDR3 in DNA: TGTGCCAGCAGCCAAGATCGTAGCCCGATCTTAAACTATGGCTACACCTTC.

V and J are TRBV7-9 and TRBJ1-1; D remains ambiguous. From germline, CDR1 is SEHNR and CDR2 FQNEAQ (reference sequence). The V gene lost 2 bases and the J gene lost 3 bases, with 10 bases spanning the gap. The CDR3 covers 14 residues. The CDR3 spells CASSLTSFYTEAFF. Written as DNA, the CDR3 is TGTGCCAGCAGCTTAACATCTTTCTACACTGAAGCTTTCTTT.

The chain carries TRBV4-3 and TRBJ2-1; D not certain. Germline loops: CDR1 LGHNA, CDR2 YSLEER. The V end lost 0 bases, the J end lost 4 bases, and 10 bases lay between the germline ends. The CDR3 is 15 amino acids. CDR3: CASSQESLEYNEQFF. DNA for the CDR3: TGCGCCAGCAGCCAAGAAAGTTTAGAATACAATGAGCAGTTCTTC.

The gene calls are TRBV9 and TRBJ2-1; the match to TRBD2 covers 12 bases. J lost 2 bases, V lost 3 bases, and 9 bases had no gene match. CDR1 is SGDLS, CDR2 YYNGEE, per germline. This CDR3 comprises 18 residues. The CDR3 DNA sequence: TGTGCCAGCAGCGAACTAGCGGGAGGCCTAAGACCCTACAATGAGCAGTTCTTC. This translates into CASSELAGGLRPYNEQFF.

The chain links TRBV2 to TRBJ2-3; D possibly corresponds to TRBD2 (5 bases). The germline CDR1 and CDR2 sequences are SNHLY and FYNNEI. The CDR3 length is 13 residues. V shed 8 bases and J shed 4 bases, with 13 bases lying between them. Here the CDR3 reads CASVRLAPDTQYF. DNA for the CDR3: TGTGCCAGCGTGCGGCTAGCTCCAGATACGCAGTATTTT.

The chain links TRBV27 to TRBJ1-2, with D possibly being TRBD1 (5 bases). Between the trimmed V and J ends, which lost 6 bases and 7 bases, there was a span of 12 bases. CDR1 is MNHEY and CDR2 is SMNVEV in the germline V gene (reference sequence). The CDR3 runs to 12 residues. The CDR3 DNA is TGTGCCAGCAGCTCCCCGGGGGGTGGCTACACCTTC. Amino acid sequence: CASSSPGGGYTF.

The chain uses TRBV7-8 and TRBJ2-1; 12 nucleotides align to TRBD2. V lost 3 bases, J lost 3 bases, and 3 bases stayed unmatched. This CDR3 spans 16 amino acids. Germline-derived CDR1 and CDR2 are SGHVS and FQNEAQ. CDR3 in DNA: TGTGCCAGCAGCTTCCGGACTAGCGGGGTCTACAATGAGCAGTTCTTC. Translation: CASSFRTSGVYNEQFF.

The V and J genes are TRBV19 and TRBJ2-7; D remains unclear. Per the germline V gene, CDR1 is LNHDA and CDR2 is SQIVND (reference sequence). Deletions cut 8 bases from V and 0 bases from J, with 8 bases between. The length of the CDR3 is 12 residues. The CDR3 protein is CASSDVSYEQYF. In nucleotides, the CDR3 is TGTGCCAGTTCGGATGTCTCCTACGAGCAGTACTTC. Variable domain in full (rest from reference TRBV19 and TRBJ2-7): DGGITQSPKYLFRKEGQNVTLSCEQNLNHDAMYWYRQDPGQGLRLIYYSQIVNDFQKGDIAEGYSVSREKKESFPLTVTSAQKNPTAFYLCASSDVSYEQYFGPGTRLTVT.

The chain links TRBV5-1 to TRBJ2-7; weak D call: TRBD2 (5 bases). V was trimmed by 0 bases and J by 2 bases, leaving 9 bases between them. CDR1 is SGHRS, CDR2 YFSETQ, per germline. The CDR3 loop spans 14 amino acids. The CDR3 reads CASSLGVGAYEQYF. The CDR3 nucleotides are TGCGCCAGCAGCTTGGGGGTCGGGGCCTACGAGCAGTACTTC.

The chain carries TRBV28 and TRBJ1-4; D not certain. Trimming removed 7 bases from V and 7 bases from J, with 19 bases in between. CDR1 is MDHEN and CDR2 is SYDVKM in the germline V gene. This CDR3 is built from 15 residues. The chain's CDR3 is CASTAGPLWGEKLFF. CDR3 nucleotide sequence: TGTGCCAGCACCGCGGGCCCCTTATGGGGTGAAAAACTGTTTTTT.